What follows are 14 T cell receptor beta chains derived from one specimen sequenced in a study of cytomegalovirus exposure and HLA in healthy donors. Assay used: immunoSEQ multiplex PCR; TCRdb lists only in-frame clones, some missing. The sample contains 260,000 or so clones, approximately 87% of which appear only once. The sequenced material came from PBMCs. The receptors derive from a woman under 30 in good health and CMV-seronegative.

V is TRBV6-6 and J is TRBJ2-7, with D tentatively TRBD2 (5 bases). V was clipped by 5 bases and J by 3 bases, with 20 bases between them. The CDR3 is made up of 16 amino acids. Germline lookup yields CDR1 MNHNY and CDR2 SVGAGI (reference sequence). In nucleotides, the CDR3 is TGTGCCAGCAGTAAAGAGCGGTGGGGTAGAGGCTACGAGCAGTACTTC. Its translation is CASSKERWGRGYEQYF.

In this sample, this clone turned up once. This chain connects TRBV27 to TRBJ2-7; tentatively, D is TRBD1 (6 bases). Germline loops: CDR1 MNHEY, CDR2 SMNVEV (reference sequence). Trimming took off 4 bases at V and 5 bases at J, with 18 bases between the two ends. CDR3 length: 15 residues. The CDR3: CASSSKLQGTHEQYF. Here the CDR3 DNA reads TGTGCCAGCAGTTCCAAGTTACAGGGAACCCACGAGCAGTACTTC.

This rearrangement joins TRBV7-8 to TRBJ2-3; maybe TRBD1 (7 bases). Germline V CDR1 and CDR2: SGHVS, FQNEAQ. CDR3 length equals 14 residues. V lost 2 bases and J 4 bases, leaving 10 bases between the germline ends. The CDR3 loop reads CASSLPRGADTQYF. The CDR3 nucleotides are TGTGCCAGCAGCTTACCCAGGGGGGCAGATACGCAGTATTTT.

The chain joins TRBV5-1 to TRBJ1-2; 8 nucleotides agree with TRBD1. This CDR3 is built from 16 residues. The germline V gene has CDR1 SGHRS and CDR2 YFSETQ. Germline trimming cut 0 bases from V and 8 bases from J; bases unmatched to any gene: 12. CDR3 sequence: CASSLDSSAGGLGYTF. The DNA for the CDR3 is TGCGCCAGCAGCTTGGATTCTTCGGCAGGGGGCCTAGGCTACACCTTC.

This clone came up once. This chain uses TRBV12-5 with TRBJ2-1; possible D gene TRBD2, 6 bases. The CDR3 is 15 amino acids. Germline-derived CDR1 and CDR2 are LGHNT and FRNRAP. V was trimmed by 8 bases and J by 7 bases, leaving 21 bases between them. CDR3 in DNA: TGTGCTAGTCGGGGCGTTGGCGGGAACATAAATGAGCAGTTCTTC. This translates into CASRGVGGNINEQFF.

V gene TRBV7-6 combines with J gene TRBJ2-7; perhaps TRBD1 as D (6 bases). Germline loops: CDR1 SGHVS, CDR2 FNYEAQ. Trimming removed 5 bases from V and 6 bases from J, with 14 bases in between. The CDR3 totals 13 residues. CDR3 DNA: TGTGCCAGCAGCCCTACGGCACAGGGCGAGCAGTACTTC. This encodes CASSPTAQGEQYF.

The V call is TRBV27, the J call TRBJ2-7; D is unresolved. CDR1 MNHEY and CDR2 SMNVEV come from the germline V gene (reference sequence). Deletions cut 3 bases from V and 4 bases from J, with 10 bases between. CDR3 length: 13 amino acids. CDR3 protein: CASSFGFGYEQYF. DNA for the CDR3: TGTGCCAGCAGTTTCGGGTTTGGTTACGAGCAGTACTTC.

The chain employs TRBV6-5 and TRBJ1-5, with D perhaps matching TRBD1 (6 bases). The CDR3 is 15 amino acids. Germline loops: CDR1 MNHEY, CDR2 SVGAGI. V was cut by 4 bases and J by 2 bases, with 12 bases left in between. As DNA, the CDR3 is TGTGCCAGCAGTTGGTCGGGGGGCCGCAATCAGCCCCAGCATTTT. Its translation is CASSWSGGRNQPQHF.

The chain is built from TRBV7-3 and TRBJ2-2; 8 positions agree with TRBD1. This CDR3 has 14 residues. V shed 3 bases, J shed 3 bases, and the junction held 0 bases outside the gene matches. Germline assignment: CDR1 SGHTA and CDR2 FQGTGA. The CDR3 region is CASSLDRDTGELFF. The DNA for the CDR3 is TGTGCCAGCAGCTTGGACAGGGACACCGGGGAGCTGTTTTTT. Full variable domain (missing parts from reference TRBV7-3 and TRBJ2-2): GAGVSQTPSNKVTEKGKYVELRCDPISGHTALYWYRQSLGQGPEFLIYFQGTGAADDSGLPNDRFFAVRPEGSVSTLKIQRTERGDSAVYLCASSLDRDTGELFFGEGSRLTVL.

The chain links TRBV6-4 to TRBJ2-6, with D perhaps matching TRBD1 (7 bases). The CDR3 is made up of 19 amino acids. Trimming stripped 0 bases from V and 2 bases from J, with 17 bases between. Germline V gives CDR1 MRHNA, CDR2 SNTAGT. The CDR3 region has the DNA TGTGCCAGCAGTGACTCGGGGGGTGACAGGGTCACTGGGGCCAACGTCCTGACTTTC. It codes for CASSDSGGDRVTGANVLTF.

This chain connects TRBV20-1 to TRBJ1-1, with unresolved D. The CDR3 covers 11 residues. The germline V and J ends were trimmed by 3 bases and 3 bases, with 5 bases remaining between them. Germline V gives CDR1 DFQATT, CDR2 SNEGSKA (reference sequence). The CDR3 nucleotides are TGCAGTGCTAGGGCGGACACTGAAGCTTTCTTT. Amino acid sequence: CSARADTEAFF.

J is TRBJ1-5 and V is TRBV27; D is undetermined. The CDR3 is 15 residues long. Germline V gives CDR1 MNHEY, CDR2 SMNVEV (reference sequence). V was pared by 3 bases and J by 4 bases, with 13 bases between. The CDR3 loop reads CASSLSSGYNQPQHF. CDR3 DNA sequence: TGTGCCAGCAGTTTGAGTTCTGGTTATAATCAGCCCCAGCATTTT.

This sequence joins TRBV7-9 and TRBJ2-7, with 8 bases fitting TRBD2. The length of the CDR3 is 16 residues. Per the germline V gene, CDR1 is SEHNR and CDR2 is FQNEAQ (reference sequence). Trimming cost V 5 bases and J 1 base; bases outside gene matches: 10. CDR3 residues: CASSGSGSAGSYEQYF. Here the CDR3 DNA reads TGTGCCAGCAGCGGGAGCGGGAGCGCTGGTTCCTACGAGCAGTACTTC.

The J gene is TRBJ2-5, the V gene TRBV11-2; 11 positions match TRBD2. CDR1 and CDR2 from the germline V gene are SGHAT and FQNNGV. Losses at the gene ends were 9 bases for V and 3 bases for J; bases not matched to a gene: 15. The CDR3 has 17 amino acids. This CDR3 is CARPYRTGTSGEETQYF. DNA for the CDR3: TGTGCCAGGCCTTACAGAACCGGGACTAGCGGTGAAGAGACCCAGTACTTC.